This T cell receptor (beta chain) originates from a study of blood T cell repertoires in COVID-19. On the study more broadly: COVID-19 samples collected from the United States, Italy and Spain covered acute and convalescent phases.

Germline assignment: CDR1 ENHRY and CDR2 SYGVKD. V shed 10 bases and J 0 bases; nucleotides not matched to a gene: 7. The CDR3 has 14 amino acids. Profiling relied on immunoSEQ multiplex PCR, and the TCRdb table lists in-frame clones only, not all of them. The repertoire holds roughly 330,000 clones, with about 90% as singletons. Assignments of participants to cohorts depended upon their own reported clinical history. J is TRBJ1-2 and V is TRBV10-3, with 8 nucleotides matching TRBD1. Sequencing input: PBMCs or T cells enriched from blood (not recorded which). This receptor was identified in a woman in her thirties who had recovered from COVID-19. The CDR3 here is CATTGTGSNYGYTF. CDR3 sequence (DNA): TGTGCCACCACCGGGACAGGCTCTAACTATGGCTACACCTTC.